This T cell receptor beta chain was captured in a study of blood T cell repertoires in COVID-19. The germline CDR1 and CDR2 sequences are MDHEN and SYDVKM. V dropped 5 bases and J dropped 4 bases, with 14 bases sitting between them. CDR3 length: 15 amino acids. Cohort assignment relied on participant-reported clinical history. TCRdb's table, derived via immunoSEQ multiplex PCR, lists solely in-frame clones and lacks some. The data show approximately 300,000 clones, with around 87% seen just once and around 4.3% held by the top ten. The TCR originated in a woman between 18 and 29 years old with acute COVID-19. This chain joins TRBV28 and TRBJ2-2, with D possibly matching TRBD1 (6 bases). Specimen: PBMCs or T cells enriched from blood (not recorded which). The CDR3 bases are TGTGCCAGCAGTGCCAGCAGGGGTGGCACCGGGGAGCTGTTTTTT. It encodes CASSASRGGTGELFF.